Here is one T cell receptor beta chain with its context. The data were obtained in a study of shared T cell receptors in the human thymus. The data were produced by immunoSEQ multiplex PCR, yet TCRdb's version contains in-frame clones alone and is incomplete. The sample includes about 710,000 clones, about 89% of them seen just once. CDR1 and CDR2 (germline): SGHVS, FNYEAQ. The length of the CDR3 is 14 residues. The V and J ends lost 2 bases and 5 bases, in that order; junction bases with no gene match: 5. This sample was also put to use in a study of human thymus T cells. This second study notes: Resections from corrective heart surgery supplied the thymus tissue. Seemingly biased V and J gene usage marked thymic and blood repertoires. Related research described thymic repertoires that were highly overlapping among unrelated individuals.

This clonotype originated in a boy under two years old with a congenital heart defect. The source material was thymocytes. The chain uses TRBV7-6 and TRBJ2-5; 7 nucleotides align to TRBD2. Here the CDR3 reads CASSLSCGGETQYF. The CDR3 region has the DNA TGTGCCAGCAGCTTATCCTGCGGGGGTGAGACCCAGTACTTC.